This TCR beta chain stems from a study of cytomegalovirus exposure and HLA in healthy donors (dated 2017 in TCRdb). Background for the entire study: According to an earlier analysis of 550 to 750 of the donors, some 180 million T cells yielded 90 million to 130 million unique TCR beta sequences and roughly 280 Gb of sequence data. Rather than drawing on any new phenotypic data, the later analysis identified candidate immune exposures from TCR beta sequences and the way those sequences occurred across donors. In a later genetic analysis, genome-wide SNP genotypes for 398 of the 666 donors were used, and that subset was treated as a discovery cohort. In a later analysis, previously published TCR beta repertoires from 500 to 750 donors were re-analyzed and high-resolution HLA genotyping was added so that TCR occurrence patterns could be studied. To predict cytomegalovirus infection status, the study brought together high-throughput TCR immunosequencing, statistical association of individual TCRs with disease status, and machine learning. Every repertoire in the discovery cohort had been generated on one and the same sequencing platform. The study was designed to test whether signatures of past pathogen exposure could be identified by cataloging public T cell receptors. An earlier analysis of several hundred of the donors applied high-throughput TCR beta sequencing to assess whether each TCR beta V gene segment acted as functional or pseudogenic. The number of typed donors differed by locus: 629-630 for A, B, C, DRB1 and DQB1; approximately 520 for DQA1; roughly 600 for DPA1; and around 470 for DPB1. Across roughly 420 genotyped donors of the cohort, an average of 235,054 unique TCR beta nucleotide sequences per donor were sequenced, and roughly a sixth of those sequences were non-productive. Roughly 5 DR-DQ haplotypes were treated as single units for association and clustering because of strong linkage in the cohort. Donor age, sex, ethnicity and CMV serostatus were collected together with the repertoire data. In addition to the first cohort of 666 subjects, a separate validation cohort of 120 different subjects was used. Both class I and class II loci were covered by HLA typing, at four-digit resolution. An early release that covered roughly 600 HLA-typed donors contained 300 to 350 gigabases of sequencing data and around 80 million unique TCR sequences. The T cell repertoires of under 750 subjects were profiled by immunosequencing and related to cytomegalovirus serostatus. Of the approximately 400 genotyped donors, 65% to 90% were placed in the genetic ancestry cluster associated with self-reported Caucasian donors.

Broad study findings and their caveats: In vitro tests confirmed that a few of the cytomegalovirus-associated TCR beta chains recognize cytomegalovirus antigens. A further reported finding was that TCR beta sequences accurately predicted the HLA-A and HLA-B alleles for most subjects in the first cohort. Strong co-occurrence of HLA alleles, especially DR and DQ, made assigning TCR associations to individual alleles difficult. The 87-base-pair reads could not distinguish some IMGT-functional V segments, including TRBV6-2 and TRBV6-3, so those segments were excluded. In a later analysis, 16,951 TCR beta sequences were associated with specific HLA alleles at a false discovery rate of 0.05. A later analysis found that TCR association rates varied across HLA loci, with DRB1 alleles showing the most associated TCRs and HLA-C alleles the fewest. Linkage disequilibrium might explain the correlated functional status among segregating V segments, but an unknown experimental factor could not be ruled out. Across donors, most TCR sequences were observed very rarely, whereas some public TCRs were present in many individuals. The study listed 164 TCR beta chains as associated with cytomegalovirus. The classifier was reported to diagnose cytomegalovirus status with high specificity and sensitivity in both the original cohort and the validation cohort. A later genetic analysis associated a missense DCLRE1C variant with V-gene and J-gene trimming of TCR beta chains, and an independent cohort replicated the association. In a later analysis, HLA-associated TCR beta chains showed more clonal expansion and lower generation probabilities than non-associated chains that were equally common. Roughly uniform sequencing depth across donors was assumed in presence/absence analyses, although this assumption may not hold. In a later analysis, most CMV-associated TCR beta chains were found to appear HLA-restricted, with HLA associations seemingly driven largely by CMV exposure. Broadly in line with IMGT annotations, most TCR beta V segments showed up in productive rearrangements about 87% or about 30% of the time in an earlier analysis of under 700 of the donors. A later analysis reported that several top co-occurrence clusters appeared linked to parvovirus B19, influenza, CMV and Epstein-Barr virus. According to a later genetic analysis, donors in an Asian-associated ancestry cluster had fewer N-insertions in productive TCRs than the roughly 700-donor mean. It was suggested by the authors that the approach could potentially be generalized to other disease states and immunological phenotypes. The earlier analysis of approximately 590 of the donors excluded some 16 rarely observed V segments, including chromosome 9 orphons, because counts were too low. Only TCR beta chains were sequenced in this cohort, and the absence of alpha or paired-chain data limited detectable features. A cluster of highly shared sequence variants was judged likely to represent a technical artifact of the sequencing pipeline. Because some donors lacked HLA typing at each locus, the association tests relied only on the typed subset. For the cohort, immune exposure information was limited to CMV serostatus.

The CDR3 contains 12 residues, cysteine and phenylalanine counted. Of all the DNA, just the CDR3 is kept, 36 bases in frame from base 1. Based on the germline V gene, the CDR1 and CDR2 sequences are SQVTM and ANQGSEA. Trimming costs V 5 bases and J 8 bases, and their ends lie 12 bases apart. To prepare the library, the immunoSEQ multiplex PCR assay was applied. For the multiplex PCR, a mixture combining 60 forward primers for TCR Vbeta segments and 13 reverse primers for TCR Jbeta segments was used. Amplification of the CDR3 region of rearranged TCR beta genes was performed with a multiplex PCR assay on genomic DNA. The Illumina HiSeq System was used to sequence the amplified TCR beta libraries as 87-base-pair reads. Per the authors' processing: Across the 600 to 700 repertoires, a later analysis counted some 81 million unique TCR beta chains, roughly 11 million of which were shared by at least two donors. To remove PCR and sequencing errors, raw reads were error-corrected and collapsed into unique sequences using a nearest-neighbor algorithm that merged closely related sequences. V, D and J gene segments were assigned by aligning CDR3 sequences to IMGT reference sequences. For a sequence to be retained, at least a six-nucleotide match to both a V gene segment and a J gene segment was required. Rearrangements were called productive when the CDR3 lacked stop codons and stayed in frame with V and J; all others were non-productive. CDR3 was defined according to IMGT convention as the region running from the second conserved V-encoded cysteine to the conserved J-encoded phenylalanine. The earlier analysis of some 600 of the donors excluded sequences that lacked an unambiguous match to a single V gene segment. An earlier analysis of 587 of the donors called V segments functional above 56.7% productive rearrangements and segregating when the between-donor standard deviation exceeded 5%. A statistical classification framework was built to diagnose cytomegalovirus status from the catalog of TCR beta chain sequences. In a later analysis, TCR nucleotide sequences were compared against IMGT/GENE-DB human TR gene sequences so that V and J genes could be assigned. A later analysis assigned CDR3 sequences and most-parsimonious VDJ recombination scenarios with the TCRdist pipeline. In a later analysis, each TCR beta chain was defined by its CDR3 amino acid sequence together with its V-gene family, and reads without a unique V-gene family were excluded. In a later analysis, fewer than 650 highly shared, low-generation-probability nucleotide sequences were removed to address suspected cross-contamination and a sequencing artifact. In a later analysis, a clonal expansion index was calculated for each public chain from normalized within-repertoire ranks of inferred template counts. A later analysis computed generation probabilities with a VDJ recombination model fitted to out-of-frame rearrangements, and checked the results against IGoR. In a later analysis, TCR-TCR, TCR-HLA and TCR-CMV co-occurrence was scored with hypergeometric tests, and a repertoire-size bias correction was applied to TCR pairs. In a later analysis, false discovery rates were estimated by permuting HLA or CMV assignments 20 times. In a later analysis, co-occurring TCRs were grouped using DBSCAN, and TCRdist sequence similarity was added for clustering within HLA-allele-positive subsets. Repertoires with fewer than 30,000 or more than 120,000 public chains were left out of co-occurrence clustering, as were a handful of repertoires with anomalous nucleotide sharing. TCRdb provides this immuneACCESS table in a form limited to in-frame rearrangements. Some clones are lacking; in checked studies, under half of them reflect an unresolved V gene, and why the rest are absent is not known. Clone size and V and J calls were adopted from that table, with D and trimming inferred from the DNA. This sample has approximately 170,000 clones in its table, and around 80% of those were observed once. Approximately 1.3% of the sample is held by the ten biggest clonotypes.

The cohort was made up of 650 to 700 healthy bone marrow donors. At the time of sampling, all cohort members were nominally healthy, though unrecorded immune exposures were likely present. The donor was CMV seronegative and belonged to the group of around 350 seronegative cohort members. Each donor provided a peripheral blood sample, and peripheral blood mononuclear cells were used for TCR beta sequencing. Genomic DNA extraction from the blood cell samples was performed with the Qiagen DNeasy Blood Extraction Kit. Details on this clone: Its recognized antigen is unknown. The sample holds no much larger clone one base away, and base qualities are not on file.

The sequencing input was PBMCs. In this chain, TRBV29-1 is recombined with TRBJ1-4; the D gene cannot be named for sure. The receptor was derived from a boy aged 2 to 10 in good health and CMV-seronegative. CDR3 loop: CSVLGSEEKLFF. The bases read TGCAGCGTTCTAGGGAGTGAAGAAAAACTGTTTTTT.